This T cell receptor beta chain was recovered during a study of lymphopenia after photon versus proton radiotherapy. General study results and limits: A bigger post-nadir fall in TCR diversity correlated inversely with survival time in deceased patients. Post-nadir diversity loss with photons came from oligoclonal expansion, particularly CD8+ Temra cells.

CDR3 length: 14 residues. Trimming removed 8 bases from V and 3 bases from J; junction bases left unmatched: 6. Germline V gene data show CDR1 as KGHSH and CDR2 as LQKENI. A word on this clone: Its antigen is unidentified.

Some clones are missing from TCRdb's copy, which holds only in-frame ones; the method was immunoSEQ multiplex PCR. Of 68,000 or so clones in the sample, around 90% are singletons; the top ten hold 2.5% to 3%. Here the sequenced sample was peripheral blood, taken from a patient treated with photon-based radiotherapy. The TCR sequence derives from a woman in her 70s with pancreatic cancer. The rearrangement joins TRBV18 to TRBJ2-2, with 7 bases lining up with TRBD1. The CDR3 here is CASATGLDTGELFF. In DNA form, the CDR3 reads TGTGCCAGCGCGACAGGGTTGGACACCGGGGAGCTGTTTTTT.